What follows are 21 T cell receptor beta chains derived from one specimen sequenced in a study of T cells after somatic rescue of genetic block. TCRdb's copy holds only in-frame clones and misses some; the assay was immunoSEQ multiplex PCR. The repertoire holds some 67,000 clones, with about 91% as singletons. Sequencing input: peripheral blood mononuclear cells (PBMCs). The receptor set was obtained from a man aged 40-49 years.

This chain uses TRBV29-1 with TRBJ2-7, with 7 bases fitting TRBD1. Germline V CDR1 and CDR2: SQVTM, ANQGSEA. Trimming took 6 bases from V and 1 from J; bases not matched to a gene: 6. This CDR3 has 13 residues. The CDR3 loop reads CSVRTGDSYEQYF. CDR3 nucleotides: TGCAGCGTGAGGACAGGCGATTCCTACGAGCAGTACTTC.

The V and J genes are TRBV13 and TRBJ2-7; D is undetermined. The CDR3 contains 13 residues. Per germline, CDR1 PRHDT and CDR2 FYEKMQ (reference sequence). Trimming left V 6 bases short and J 0 bases short, with 9 bases between. The chain's CDR3 is CASSRLSSYEQYF. The DNA for the CDR3 is TGTGCCAGCAGTCGATTAAGCTCCTACGAGCAGTACTTC.

The chain uses TRBV5-1 and TRBJ2-1; D remains unclear. The CDR3 has 14 amino acids. The germline V and J ends were trimmed by 2 bases and 9 bases, with 15 bases remaining between them. The germline gives CDR1 SGHRS, CDR2 YFSETQ. CDR3 protein: CASSFGSPNGEQFF. CDR3 in DNA: TGCGCCAGCAGCTTCGGCTCCCCAAACGGTGAGCAGTTCTTC.

The CDR3 reads CASSDQPGQGNEKLFF. The DNA for the CDR3 is TGTGCCAGCAGCGATCAGCCGGGACAGGGGAATGAAAAACTGTTTTTT. This chain uses TRBV5-4 with TRBJ1-4; TRBD1 agrees at 10 bases. V shed 4 bases, J shed 5 bases, and the junction held 8 bases outside the gene matches. Germline CDR1 SGHNT, CDR2 YYREEE (reference sequence). CDR3 size: 16 residues.

V and J are TRBV19 and TRBJ2-7; TRBD2 matches at 7 bases. The CDR3 is 14 amino acids. Trimming cost V 6 bases and J 2 bases; bases outside gene matches: 7. The V gene's germline CDR1 is LNHDA and CDR2 SQIVND (reference sequence). As DNA, the CDR3 is TGTGCCAGTAGGGGTGGGGGGGTCCCCTACGAGCAGTACTTC. Protein product: CASRGGGVPYEQYF.

The chain couples TRBV7-8 to TRBJ2-7, with D perhaps given as TRBD1 or TRBD2 (6 bases each). Looked up from germline, CDR1 is SGHVS and CDR2 is FQNEAQ. The CDR3 length is 14 residues. Deletions cut 7 bases from V and 2 bases from J, with 15 bases between. CDR3 protein: CASTSRRGAYEQYF. The CDR3 DNA sequence: TGTGCCAGCACCTCACGTAGGGGGGCCTACGAGCAGTACTTC.

This clone was seen a single time. The chain carries TRBV19 and TRBJ2-7; no definite D call. The V end lost 4 bases, the J end lost 0 bases, and 10 bases lay between the germline ends. This CDR3 comprises 14 residues. Germline V CDR1 and CDR2: LNHDA, SQIVND (reference sequence). CDR3 nucleotides: TGTGCCAGTAGTACCGGCGGTAGCTCCTACGAGCAGTACTTC. This translates into CASSTGGSSYEQYF.

This chain connects TRBV10-1 to TRBJ2-3; TRBD1 matches at 7 bases. J lost 6 bases, V lost 3 bases, and 3 bases had no gene match. The CDR3 runs 13 residues. Per germline, CDR1 WNHNN and CDR2 SYGVQD (reference sequence). CDR3 protein: CASSDVRGDTQYF. CDR3 nucleotides: TGCGCCAGCAGTGACGTCAGGGGGGATACGCAGTATTTT.

The chain uses TRBV7-9 and TRBJ2-1, with 13 nucleotides matching TRBD2. This CDR3 has 17 amino acids. Germline V gives CDR1 SEHNR, CDR2 FQNEAQ (reference sequence). With 4 bases clipped from V and 8 bases from J, the junction kept 11 bases outside the gene matches. CDR3 sequence (DNA): TGTGCCAGCAGCTACCGACTAGCGGGAGGCGACGTTGATGAGCAGTTCTTC. Its translation is CASSYRLAGGDVDEQFF. Together with reference TRBV7-9 and TRBJ2-1, the CDR3 gives the full variable domain: DTGVSQNPRHKITKRGQNVTFRCDPISEHNRLYWYRQTLGQGPEFLTYFQNEAQLEKSRLLSDRFSAERPKGSFSTLEIQRTEQGDSAMYLCASSYRLAGGDVDEQFFGPGTRLTVL.

J is TRBJ1-2 and V is TRBV30; 7 positions match TRBD1. Trimming cost V 8 bases and J 2 bases; bases outside gene matches: 5. The CDR3 sequence is 12 residues long. Germline V CDR1 and CDR2: GTSNPN, SVGIG (reference sequence). The CDR3 loop reads CAGGRGNYGYTF. For the CDR3, the DNA is TGTGCCGGGGGCAGGGGGAACTATGGCTACACCTTC.

The chain has TRBV7-3 and TRBJ2-1, with D possibly matching TRBD1 (5 bases). This CDR3 is built from 13 residues. V lost 4 bases, J lost 5 bases, and 9 bases lay in between. CDR1 and CDR2 from the germline V gene are SGHTA and FQGTGA. CDR3 residues: CASSSTGNNEQFF. In nucleotides, the CDR3 is TGTGCCAGCAGCTCAACAGGTAACAATGAGCAGTTCTTC.

The V gene is TRBV6-5, the J gene TRBJ1-3; no clear D. With 6 bases removed from V and 4 bases from J, the gap between germline ends came to 10 bases. The V gene's germline CDR1 is MNHEY and CDR2 SVGAGI. CDR3 size: 13 residues. CDR3 sequence (DNA): TGTGCCAGCAGCCCGGCTAGCGGAAACACCATATATTTT. Protein product: CASSPASGNTIYF.

The chain recombines TRBV21-1 with TRBJ1-1. TRBV21-1 is recorded as a pseudogene. This CDR3 has 17 amino acids. In DNA, the CDR3 is TGTGCCAGCAGCAATGGTGGAGGTCCGTTGATGAACACTGAAGCTTTCTTT. As protein: CASSNGGGPLMNTEAFF.

This clone was picked up a small number of times. This sequence joins TRBV29-1 and TRBJ1-1; no firm D call. V was pared by 4 bases and J by 1 base, with 7 bases between. Germline lookup yields CDR1 SQVTM and CDR2 ANQGSEA. The CDR3 loop spans 12 amino acids. The CDR3 spells CSVVWGNTEAFF. The DNA of the CDR3 is TGCAGCGTTGTCTGGGGGAACACTGAAGCTTTCTTT.

The V call is TRBV5-1, the J call TRBJ2-7; 9 nucleotides line up with TRBD1. The J segment lost 2 bases and the V segment lost 3 bases, leaving 6 bases of the junction unmatched. This CDR3 has 15 amino acids. Germline V lookup: CDR1 SGHRS, CDR2 YFSETQ. The DNA of the CDR3 is TGCGCCAGCAGCTGGGGACAGGGAGGGACCTACGAGCAGTACTTC. It encodes CASSWGQGGTYEQYF.

The V gene is TRBV9, the J gene TRBJ1-1; weak D call: TRBD1 (5 bases). Trimming took 3 bases from V and 1 from J, leaving 7 bases between them. Germline loops: CDR1 SGDLS, CDR2 YYNGEE. This CDR3 has 13 amino acids. This CDR3 reads CASSADRNTEAFF. The CDR3, as DNA: TGTGCCAGCAGCGCCGACAGGAACACTGAAGCTTTCTTT. The whole variable domain, remainder taken from reference TRBV9 and TRBJ1-1, is DSGVTQTPKHLITATGQRVTLRCSPRSGDLSVYWYQQSLDQGLQFLIQYYNGEERAKGNILERFSAQQFPDLHSELNLSSLELGDSALYFCASSADRNTEAFFGQGTRLTVV.

The rearrangement joins TRBV28 to TRBJ2-7; the D is unclear. This CDR3 comprises 12 residues. V lost 4 bases to trimming and J lost 6 bases, with 10 bases between them. Per germline, CDR1 MDHEN and CDR2 SYDVKM. CDR3 DNA: TGTGCCAGCAGTTCCTCTTTGGCCGAGCAGTACTTC. The encoded protein is CASSSSLAEQYF.

The chain recombines TRBV10-2 with TRBJ2-7, with a weak D call TRBD1 (5 bases). The ends were cut back, 6 bases at V and 3 bases at J, with 9 bases in the middle. This CDR3 contains 12 residues. Germline CDR1 and CDR2: WSHSY and SAAADI. The CDR3 DNA sequence: TGCGCCAGCAGCCCCCAGGGCTACGAGCAGTACTTC. Protein sequence: CASSPQGYEQYF.

J is TRBJ2-7 and V is TRBV7-2, with TRBD1 matching over 9 bases. The germline V gene encodes CDR1 SGHTA and CDR2 FQGNSA. The CDR3 loop spans 14 amino acids. V shed 5 bases, J shed 1 base, and the junction held 3 bases outside the gene matches. The CDR3 DNA reads TGTGCCAGCAGCCCGGGGACAGGGTCCTACGAGCAGTACTTC. Translation: CASSPGTGSYEQYF. Looking up the rest from reference TRBV7-2 and TRBJ2-7 gives the full variable domain: GAGVSQSPSNKVTEKGKDVELRCDPISGHTALYWYRQSLGQGLEFLIYFQGNSAPDKSGLPSDRFSAERTGGSVSTLTIQRTQQEDSAVYLCASSPGTGSYEQYFGPGTRLTVT.

The chain carries TRBV4-1 and TRBJ2-1, with 10 bases that match TRBD2. There are 17 residues in the CDR3. The trim removed 4 bases at V and 7 bases at J, leaving 13 bases unmatched. In germline, CDR1 is MGHRA, CDR2 YSYEKL. Here the CDR3 reads CASSLRGPLAGDNEQFF. CDR3 coding DNA: TGCGCCAGCAGCCTCCGGGGCCCGCTAGCGGGAGATAATGAGCAGTTCTTC.

This clone came up a few times. The V call is TRBV4-3, the J call TRBJ1-2, with a tentative D call TRBD1 (5 bases). The V and J ends lost 1 base and 10 bases respectively, with 13 bases between them. Per germline, CDR1 LGHNA and CDR2 YSLEER. CDR3 size: 13 residues. CDR3 amino acids: CASSQVQGVDYTF. As DNA, the CDR3 is TGCGCCAGCAGCCAAGTTCAGGGAGTTGACTACACCTTC.